A single sample is the source of the 10 T cell receptor beta chains below, sequenced in a study of human T cells and chemical hapten exposure. TCRdb fed the RACE reads into MiXCR, producing one record per CDR3 protein. The repertoire consists of a few hundred thousand distinct CDR3 sequences, with roughly 6% occurring once and the leading ten covering around 8%. Time point here: pre-sensitization, week 0. Treatment here: therapeutic diphenylcyclopropenone sensitization with weekly scalp DPC. Sequencing used whole blood, obtained in connection with sensitization to the hapten diphenylcyclopropenone (DPC). Receptor source: a woman aged 18-29 years with alopecia areata. Some clones in this sample may be carry-over from other donors' samples.

V and J are TRBV12-5 and TRBJ1-5; D gene uncertain. The V and J ends lost 0 bases and 7 bases respectively, with 10 bases between them. The CDR3 covers 14 residues. Per germline, CDR1 LGHNT and CDR2 FRNRAP. CDR3 protein: CASGLVSSHQPQHF. In DNA form, the CDR3 reads TGTGCTAGTGGTTTGGTTTCGTCCCACCAGCCCCAGCATTTT.

At least ten counts were recorded for this clonotype. The chain uses TRBV10-3 and TRBJ2-7; 10 positions agree with TRBD1. V trimming: 2 bases; J trimming: 3 bases; junction bases outside the gene matches: 1. This CDR3 spans 14 amino acids. Germline CDR1 is ENHRY and CDR2 is SYGVKD. The CDR3 DNA is TGTGCCATCAGTGAGGGGACAGGGGTCTACGAGCAGTACTTC. Protein: CAISEGTGVYEQYF.

This clonotype was found many times. CDR3: CASSWGQGARTGANVLTF. Here the CDR3 DNA reads TGCGCCAGCAGCTGGGGACAGGGGGCGAGAACTGGGGCCAACGTCCTGACTTTC. The chain couples TRBV5-1 to TRBJ2-6; 12 nucleotides match TRBD1. The V gene's germline CDR1 is SGHRS and CDR2 YFSETQ. Trimming took 3 bases from V and 2 from J; bases not matched to a gene: 6. This CDR3 has 18 amino acids.

The genes are TRBV7-9 and TRBJ2-2; 14 bases match TRBD2. CDR1 SEHNR and CDR2 FQNEAQ come from the germline V gene (reference sequence). Trimming cost V 8 bases and J 5 bases; bases outside gene matches: 13. The CDR3 length is 18 residues. CDR3 DNA sequence: TGTGCCAGCTGTGGTTCCGGGACTAGCGGGGGAAAGACCGGGGAGCTGTTTTTT. It is translated as CASCGSGTSGGKTGELFF.

V gene TRBV9 combines with J gene TRBJ2-7, with 7 bases that match TRBD2. The CDR3 is 14 residues long. Per the germline V gene, CDR1 is SGDLS and CDR2 is YYNGEE. The ends lost 2 bases at V and 6 bases at J; junction bases unmatched: 8. Here the CDR3 reads CASSVSPAGSEQYF. Here the CDR3 DNA reads TGTGCCAGCAGCGTTTCACCAGCGGGGTCCGAGCAGTACTTC.

This clonotype was seen a handful of times. The CDR3 nucleotides are TGTGCCACCAGCCACCGTCTTAACACCGGGGAGCTGTTTTTT. Encoded protein: CATSHRLNTGELFF. The chain uses TRBV15 and TRBJ2-2; D is uncertain. This CDR3 region has 14 residues. With 5 bases removed from V and 2 bases from J, the gap between germline ends came to 9 bases. Germline V lookup: CDR1 LNHNV, CDR2 YYDKDF (reference sequence).

This chain joins TRBV27 and TRBJ2-6; 8 nucleotides line up with TRBD1. The CDR3 has 16 amino acids. CDR1 is MNHEY and CDR2 is SMNVEV in the germline V gene (reference sequence). The junction had 11 bases not matched to a gene; V was cut back by 5 bases and J by 8 bases. CDR3 nucleotides: TGTGCCAGCAGTGGCCCACAGGGGGGACGGTCCAACGTCCTGACTTTC. As protein: CASSGPQGGRSNVLTF.

In this sample, this clonotype turned up many times. The chain joins TRBV6-5 to TRBJ2-7, with D unclear. The V and J ends lost 1 base and 5 bases respectively, with 15 bases between them. The CDR3 totals 15 residues. Germline CDR1 reads MNHEY; CDR2 reads SVGAGI. The CDR3 coding sequence is TGTGCCAGCAGTTACTTTTACGACTTTGCGAACGAGCAGTACTTC. As protein: CASSYFYDFANEQYF.

The V and J genes are TRBV11-2 and TRBJ1-4, with no clear D. From germline, CDR1 is SGHAT and CDR2 FQNNGV. V was clipped by 5 bases and J by 8 bases, with 15 bases between them. The CDR3 contains 14 residues. CDR3: CASSLSRTGEKLFF. The DNA of the CDR3 is TGTGCCAGCAGCCTCTCACGGACGGGGGAAAAACTGTTTTTT.

The CDR3 nucleotides are TGTGCCAGCAGCCAAGGGAGGGACTATGGCTACACCTTC. This gives the protein CASSQGRDYGYTF. The chain recombines TRBV14 with TRBJ1-2; D unresolved. Looked up from germline, CDR1 is SGHDN and CDR2 is FVKESK. The CDR3 spans 13 residues. V was cut by 1 base and J by 3 bases, with 6 bases left in between.